Below, 26 T cell receptor beta chains from the same sample are listed, as sequenced in a study of cytomegalovirus exposure and HLA in healthy donors. The study ran its PCR with 60 Vbeta and 13 Jbeta primers. Sequencing used immunoSEQ multiplex PCR; TCRdb keeps in-frame clones, though not all of them. The table has around 170,000 clones, 80% seen once. The sample was PBMCs. These receptors were taken from a middle-aged man in good health and CMV-seronegative.

V and J are TRBV7-9 and TRBJ2-5; 8 nucleotides agree with TRBD1. Losses at the gene ends were 4 bases for V and 7 bases for J; bases not matched to a gene: 8. The CDR3 extends over 14 amino acids. Germline CDR1 SEHNR, CDR2 FQNEAQ (reference sequence). The DNA for the CDR3 is TGTGCCAGCAGCTCGACAGGGGTTGGGCGGACCCAGTACTTC. This gives the protein CASSSTGVGRTQYF.

V usage is TRBV11-2 and J usage is TRBJ2-2; D is uncertain. Germline V gives CDR1 SGHAT, CDR2 FQNNGV. This CDR3 is 14 amino acids long. The V and J ends lost 3 bases and 6 bases respectively, with 11 bases between them. The CDR3 loop is CASSFPASSGELFF. The CDR3 DNA is TGTGCCAGCAGCTTCCCCGCGTCCTCCGGGGAGCTGTTTTTT.

V and J are TRBV4-1 and TRBJ2-2; D is perhaps TRBD1 (6 bases). V was trimmed by 6 bases and J by 6 bases, leaving 20 bases between them. The CDR3 is 16 amino acids. In germline, CDR1 is MGHRA, CDR2 YSYEKL. The CDR3 loop reads CASRATGFTKAGELFF. Here the CDR3 DNA reads TGCGCCAGCAGGGCTACAGGGTTCACAAAGGCCGGGGAGCTGTTTTTT.

The CDR3 nucleotides read TGTGCCAGCTCACCGGTTTCCGTGAGCGGCTACACCTTC. Residues: CASSPVSVSGYTF. J is TRBJ1-2 and V is TRBV18; D remains unclear. Germline-derived CDR1 and CDR2 are KGHSH and LQKENI. V gave up 3 bases and J gave up 8 bases, with 13 bases separating them. There are 13 residues in the CDR3.

This sequence joins TRBV20-1 and TRBJ2-5; D is uncertain. The CDR3 has 11 amino acids. The V gene's germline CDR1 is DFQATT and CDR2 SNEGSKA (reference sequence). Deletions cut 0 bases from V and 5 bases from J, with 4 bases between. The CDR3 coding sequence is TGCAGTGCTAGAGACGTTGAGACCCAGTACTTC. Translation: CSARDVETQYF.

This chain joins TRBV19 and TRBJ2-7; tentatively, D is TRBD1 (5 bases). The CDR3 totals 15 residues. Germline assignment: CDR1 LNHDA and CDR2 SQIVND (reference sequence). The ends were cut back, 2 bases at V and 2 bases at J, with 13 bases in the middle. CDR3 sequence reads: CASSILVGRAYEQYF. Here the CDR3 DNA reads TGTGCCAGTAGTATATTGGTTGGCAGGGCCTACGAGCAGTACTTC.

This sequence joins TRBV7-9 and TRBJ2-7; the D gene is possibly TRBD1 (6 bases). The CDR3 covers 13 residues. The V and J ends lost 4 bases and 2 bases respectively, with 9 bases between them. In germline, CDR1 is SEHNR, CDR2 FQNEAQ (reference sequence). The CDR3, as DNA: TGTGCCAGCAGCTCTTGGACAGCCTACGAGCAGTACTTC. It codes for CASSSWTAYEQYF.

V and J are TRBV7-2 and TRBJ2-7; 9 bases are shared with TRBD2. The CDR3 is 14 residues long. With 5 bases clipped from V and 4 bases from J, the junction kept 6 bases outside the gene matches. The V gene's germline CDR1 is SGHTA and CDR2 FQGNSA. CDR3: CASSPSGTLYEQYF. DNA of the CDR3: TGTGCCAGCAGCCCTAGCGGGACCCTATACGAGCAGTACTTC.

The V and J genes are TRBV27 and TRBJ1-6; no clear D gene. CDR3 length: 15 residues. CDR1 MNHEY and CDR2 SMNVEV come from the germline V gene (reference sequence). V was cut by 4 bases and J by 7 bases, with 14 bases left in between. The CDR3 here is CASSSPGGSNSPLHF. CDR3 coding DNA: TGTGCCAGCAGTTCCCCGGGAGGGAGCAATTCACCCCTCCACTTT.

The gene calls are TRBV5-1 and TRBJ1-5; 9 bases align to TRBD1. CDR3 length: 15 residues. The V segment lost 0 bases and the J segment 6 bases; nucleotides outside the gene matches: 4. Germline V gene sequence: CDR1 SGHRS, CDR2 YFSETQ. The CDR3 region is CASSLGDRDVQPQHF. The CDR3 region has the DNA TGCGCCAGCAGCTTGGGGGACAGGGATGTTCAGCCCCAGCATTTT.

V gene TRBV19 combines with J gene TRBJ2-1; 8 bases are a match to TRBD2. The V segment lost 1 base and the J segment 7 bases; nucleotides outside the gene matches: 3. The germline V gene encodes CDR1 LNHDA and CDR2 SQIVND (reference sequence). The CDR3 totals 14 residues. CDR3 loop: CASSIAGGPNEQFF. CDR3 DNA sequence: TGTGCCAGTAGTATAGCGGGAGGGCCGAATGAGCAGTTCTTC.

CDR3 residues: CSAGQPEKLFF. CDR3 DNA: TGCAGTGCTGGACAACCGGAAAAACTGTTTTTT. The V and J genes are TRBV20-1 and TRBJ1-4; TRBD1 is a possible D gene (5 bases). Trimming left V 5 bases short and J 8 bases short, with 9 bases between. Germline assignment: CDR1 DFQATT and CDR2 SNEGSKA (reference sequence). This CDR3 region has 11 residues.

The chain has TRBV5-4 and TRBJ1-4, with 7 bases fitting TRBD1. Germline assignment: CDR1 SGHNT and CDR2 YYREEE (reference sequence). Trimming cost V 3 bases and J 9 bases; bases outside gene matches: 11. The CDR3 extends over 15 amino acids. Here the CDR3 reads CASSSRTGESKKLFF. CDR3 nucleotide sequence: TGTGCCAGCAGCTCACGGACAGGCGAGTCGAAAAAACTGTTTTTT.

Remarks on this clone: Compared with germline, one end of the junction differs, possibly owing to a read error. Distinct nucleotide sequences in the sample also encode this CDR3. The rearrangement uses TRBV27 and TRBJ1-1; 8 bases are shared with TRBD1. Germline V gene sequence: CDR1 MNHEY, CDR2 SMNVEV (reference sequence). The CDR3 spans 15 residues. CDR3 nucleotides: TGTGCCAGCAGCATGGACAGGGTGGTGAACACTGAAGCTTTCTTC. Protein: CASSMDRVVNTEAFF.

The chain combines TRBV10-3 with TRBJ1-1; D gene unclear. The CDR3 spans 12 residues. CDR1 is ENHRY, CDR2 SYGVKD, per germline. Trimming removed 3 bases from V and 11 bases from J, with 13 bases in between. CDR3 nucleotides: TGTGCCATCAGTGAAGAGGCAAGGGAGGCTTTCTTT. Protein sequence: CAISEEAREAFF.

Only a few counts were recorded for this clone. The chain links TRBV18 to TRBJ1-1; a possible D gene is TRBD1 (6 bases). The V and J ends lost 2 bases and 5 bases respectively, with 18 bases between them. The CDR3 consists of 16 residues. Germline V gene sequence: CDR1 KGHSH, CDR2 LQKENI. The CDR3 sequence: CASSPVRRGAWTEAFF. The CDR3 nucleotides are TGTGCCAGCTCACCAGTTCGGCGGGGGGCTTGGACTGAAGCTTTCTTT.

The chain uses TRBV6-1 and TRBJ2-7; 8 bases fit TRBD1. CDR1 and CDR2 from the germline V gene are MNHNS and SASEGT. V was pared by 6 bases and J by 1 base, with 5 bases of the junction left unmatched. The CDR3 consists of 14 residues. CDR3 sequence reads: CASRGTGASYEQYF. The CDR3 region has the DNA TGTGCCAGCAGGGGGACAGGAGCTTCCTACGAGCAGTACTTC.

The rearrangement joins TRBV6-5 to TRBJ1-5; D is possibly TRBD1 (5 bases). The CDR3 has 15 amino acids. CDR1 and CDR2 (germline): MNHEY, SVGAGI. Trimming took 5 bases from V and 2 from J, leaving 13 bases between them. The CDR3 nucleotides are TGTGCCAGCAGTCCCTGGGGGGGTGGCAATCAGCCCCAGCATTTT. Its protein is CASSPWGGGNQPQHF.

The chain recombines TRBV5-1 with TRBJ2-3; TRBD1 is a possible D gene (6 bases). Trimming removed 2 bases at V and 1 base at J, with 14 bases between. The CDR3 has 16 amino acids. The germline V gene encodes CDR1 SGHRS and CDR2 YFSETQ. CDR3 loop: CASSFLGAGGTDTQYF. For the CDR3, the DNA is TGCGCCAGCAGCTTCCTGGGGGCCGGGGGCACAGATACGCAGTATTTT.

J is TRBJ2-3 and V is TRBV9, with D unclear. CDR1 and CDR2 (germline): SGDLS, YYNGEE. Trimming left V 3 bases short and J 3 bases short, with 14 bases between. The CDR3 has 15 amino acids. This chain's CDR3 is CASSAPSPRTDTQYF. As DNA, the CDR3 is TGTGCCAGCAGCGCTCCCTCCCCGAGGACAGATACGCAGTATTTT.

This clone was seen only once. V gene TRBV6-1 combines with J gene TRBJ2-7; D gene unclear. Germline loops: CDR1 MNHNS, CDR2 SASEGT. Trimming took off 3 bases at V and 2 bases at J, with 8 bases between the two ends. This CDR3 region has 13 residues. This CDR3 reads CASSEHRAYEQYF. In nucleotides, the CDR3 is TGTGCCAGCAGTGAGCACAGAGCCTACGAGCAGTACTTC.

The chain uses TRBV10-2 and TRBJ2-7; D gene ambiguous. The CDR3 loop spans 11 amino acids. V lost 3 bases and J lost 6, with 6 bases in between. The germline CDR1 and CDR2 sequences are WSHSY and SAAADI. This CDR3 reads CASSDSGEQYF. The CDR3 DNA follows: TGCGCCAGCAGTGACAGTGGCGAGCAGTACTTC.

The rearrangement links TRBV7-2 to TRBJ2-2; 12 nucleotides align to TRBD2. The V and J ends lost 5 bases and 1 base, in that order; junction bases with no gene match: 2. The germline V gene has CDR1 SGHTA and CDR2 FQGNSA. The CDR3 has 16 amino acids. Written as DNA, the CDR3 is TGTGCCAGCAGCCCGGGACTAGCGGGGAACACCGGGGAGCTGTTTTTT. Protein: CASSPGLAGNTGELFF.

As concerns this clone: The same CDR3 can be traced to other DNA sequences in this sample. V usage is TRBV27 and J usage is TRBJ2-2; D possibly corresponds to TRBD2 (6 bases). V shed 2 bases and J shed 5 bases, with 6 bases lying between them. The CDR3 has 13 residues. Germline V lookup: CDR1 MNHEY, CDR2 SMNVEV (reference sequence). The CDR3, as DNA: TGTGCCAGCAGTTTACGGGGGACCGGGGAGCTGTTTTTT. It is translated as CASSLRGTGELFF.

There are a few counts of this clone. The chain recombines TRBV30 with TRBJ1-2; unclear D gene. CDR3 length: 13 residues. With 0 bases removed from V and 3 bases from J, the gap between germline ends came to 8 bases. The germline V gene has CDR1 GTSNPN and CDR2 SVGIG (reference sequence). The CDR3 sequence: CAWSVREDYGYTF. The CDR3 nucleotides read TGTGCCTGGAGTGTACGAGAGGACTATGGCTACACCTTC.

The chain links TRBV5-1 to TRBJ2-3; 7 bases agree with TRBD2. The J segment lost 2 bases and the V segment lost 8 bases, leaving 5 bases of the junction unmatched. The germline gives CDR1 SGHRS, CDR2 YFSETQ. The CDR3 extends over 13 amino acids. The CDR3 DNA sequence: TGCGCCAGTAGGAGCGGGGACACAGATACGCAGTATTTT. It codes for CASRSGDTDTQYF.